A single sample gave rise to the 13 T cell receptor beta chains below, sequenced in a study of shared clonotypes between healthy human individuals. The table came from immunoSEQ multiplex PCR; TCRdb's copy has only in-frame clones and leaves some out. The table lists about 1.1 million clones, around 77% of them singletons. Input material: memory CD4+ T cells from PBMCs. Subset given: CD45RA-negative fraction. These receptor sequences come from a man younger than 35 in good health. Some clones in this sample may be carry-over from other donors' samples.

The chain is built from TRBV30 and TRBJ2-5; D call uncertain. Germline values: CDR1 GTSNPN, CDR2 SVGIG (reference sequence). V lost 1 base and J 2 bases, leaving 5 bases between the germline ends. This CDR3 is built from 12 residues. The DNA of the CDR3 is TGTGCCTGGAGTGACTATCAAGAGACCCAGTACTTC. It is translated as CAWSDYQETQYF.

The chain joins TRBV25-1 to TRBJ2-2; weak D call: TRBD2 (5 bases). Germline assignment: CDR1 MGHDK and CDR2 SYGVNS. The V and J ends lost 6 bases and 6 bases respectively, with 11 bases between them. The CDR3 sequence is 13 residues long. Written as DNA, the CDR3 is TGTGCCAGCAGGGTCGGCGGGCCCGGGGAGCTGTTTTTT. It yields the protein CASRVGGPGELFF.

The V and J genes are TRBV5-6 and TRBJ2-1; 7 nucleotides line up with TRBD2. Germline V gives CDR1 SGHDT, CDR2 YYEEEE. The CDR3 extends over 15 amino acids. After removal of 5 bases from V and 7 bases from J, the junction contained 12 bases not matched to a gene. CDR3 in DNA: TGTGCCAGCAGGCTCGTTGGTGCGGGAGAGAATGAGCAGTTCTTC. Its translation is CASRLVGAGENEQFF.

As concerns this clone: Since a much larger clone is just one base distant, this may be a read error. This specimen includes other DNA sequences encoding the same CDR3. The chain is built from TRBV4-1 and TRBJ1-5; D gene uncertain. CDR1 and CDR2 from the germline V gene are MGHRA and YSYEKL. The CDR3 extends over 13 amino acids. Here the CDR3 DNA reads TGCGCCAGCAGCCAACAGGTGAATCAGCCCCAGCACTTT. This gives the protein CASSQQVNQPQHF.

J is TRBJ2-5 and V is TRBV28; 9 positions agree with TRBD2. In germline, CDR1 is MDHEN, CDR2 SYDVKM. Trimming cost V 2 bases and J 4 bases; bases outside gene matches: 5. The CDR3 contains 15 residues. For the CDR3, the DNA is TGTGCCAGCAGTTTAGCGGGAGGGCCGTTAGAGACCCAGTACTTC. Translated: CASSLAGGPLETQYF.

The chain couples TRBV11-3 to TRBJ2-3; weak D call: TRBD2 (5 bases). Looked up from germline, CDR1 is SGHNT and CDR2 is YENEEA. This CDR3 is 12 amino acids long. Between the trimmed V and J ends, which lost 0 bases and 7 bases, there was a span of 5 bases. The CDR3 is CASSLDGNTQYF. The CDR3 coding sequence is TGTGCCAGCAGCTTAGACGGGAATACGCAGTATTTT.

For the CDR3, the DNA is TGTGCCAGCGGGGACAGGGACACTGAAGCTTTCTTT. This gives the protein CASGDRDTEAFF. The chain couples TRBV4-2 to TRBJ1-1; 9 positions agree with TRBD1. With 8 bases clipped from V and 3 bases from J, the junction kept 1 base outside the gene matches. CDR1 LGHNA and CDR2 YNFKEQ come from the germline V gene. CDR3 length: 12 residues.

The chain uses TRBV5-1 and TRBJ2-5; tentative D call: TRBD1 (6 bases). The CDR3 sequence is 15 residues long. From germline, CDR1 is SGHRS and CDR2 YFSETQ. The ends were cut back, 2 bases at V and 6 bases at J, with 17 bases in the middle. As DNA, the CDR3 is TGCGCCAGCAGCTTTCACGACAGGATCAGGAAGACCCAGTACTTC. Translation gives CASSFHDRIRKTQYF.

This chain joins TRBV5-4 and TRBJ2-1, with 13 bases matching TRBD2. V was pared by 4 bases and J by 5 bases, with 3 bases of the junction left unmatched. Germline V gene data show CDR1 as SGHNT and CDR2 as YYREEE (reference sequence). The length of the CDR3 is 15 residues. This CDR3 reads CASSTGLAGNNEQFF. CDR3 in DNA: TGTGCCAGCAGCACGGGACTAGCGGGGAACAATGAGCAGTTCTTC.

The chain is built from TRBV19 and TRBJ1-5, with D tentatively TRBD1 (6 bases). The CDR3 sequence is 16 residues long. Trimming removed 4 bases from V and 4 bases from J, with 17 bases in between. Germline V lookup: CDR1 LNHDA, CDR2 SQIVND (reference sequence). The CDR3 DNA reads as TGTGCCAGTAGTAAGACGGCAGGGGTCTTGAATCAGCCCCAGCATTTT. It specifies CASSKTAGVLNQPQHF.

The chain uses TRBV5-1 and TRBJ2-3; no clear D. V lost 0 bases, J lost 8 bases, and 7 bases lay in between. CDR3 length: 12 amino acids. Germline CDR1 SGHRS, CDR2 YFSETQ. CDR3 in DNA: TGCGCCAGCAGCTTGGGTACTGCTACGCAGTATTTT. It yields the protein CASSLGTATQYF.

The chain uses TRBV10-1 and TRBJ1-3, with D tentatively TRBD1 (5 bases). This CDR3 has 11 residues. The germline CDR1 and CDR2 sequences are WNHNN and SYGVQD (reference sequence). Trimming pared 6 bases from V and 8 bases from J, leaving 8 bases between. The CDR3 DNA is TGCGCCAGCAGGGGGGGGGACACCATATATTTT. This encodes CASRGGDTIYF.

V usage is TRBV4-1 and J usage is TRBJ2-7, with 15 bases matching TRBD2. J lost 1 base, V lost 0 bases, and 1 base had no gene match. In germline, CDR1 is MGHRA, CDR2 YSYEKL. The CDR3 sequence is 17 residues long. The CDR3 here is CASSQEGLAGGSYEQYF. Here the CDR3 DNA reads TGCGCCAGCAGCCAAGAAGGACTAGCGGGAGGGTCCTACGAGCAGTACTTC.